Each of the 17 T cell receptor beta chains below was sequenced from the same sample in a study of T cells after yellow fever vaccination. TCRdb passed the 5' RACE reads through MiXCR, listing each CDR3 protein once. The repertoire holds around 530,000 distinct CDR3 sequences, with roughly 17% as singletons. Source: PBMCs, taken around 5 days after the first yellow fever vaccination. These receptor sequences come from a man aged 18 to 30 who received the YFV17D yellow fever vaccine.

The chain joins TRBV28 to TRBJ2-7; no clear D gene. CDR3 size: 14 residues. Trimming took 4 bases from V and 4 from J, leaving 14 bases between them. Per germline, CDR1 MDHEN and CDR2 SYDVKM. CDR3 in DNA: TGTGCCAGCAGTTCCAAAGGGCGGAATTACGAGCAGTACGTC. Protein sequence: CASSSKGRNYEQYV.

In this sample, this clonotype turned up many times. The chain couples TRBV12-3 or TRBV12-4 to TRBJ2-5; D unclear. This CDR3 region has 13 residues. V was pared by 6 bases and J by 4 bases, with 12 bases between. Here the CDR3 DNA reads TGTGCCAGCAGGAGTGGCACAGCAGAGACCCAGTACTTC. The encoded protein is CASRSGTAETQYF.

The genes are TRBV5-6 and TRBJ1-2; TRBD1 is a possible D gene (5 bases). This CDR3 has 13 amino acids. V gave up 4 bases and J gave up 2 bases, with 9 bases separating them. In germline, CDR1 is SGHDT, CDR2 YYEEEE. DNA of the CDR3: TGTGCCAGCAGCGTGACAGAGAACTATGGCTACACCTTC. Amino acid sequence: CASSVTENYGYTF.

In its sample, this clonotype was seen many times. The genes are TRBV11-2 and TRBJ1-2; 11 positions match TRBD1. The CDR3 runs to 13 residues. Germline lookup yields CDR1 SGHAT and CDR2 FQNNGV. V was pared by 5 bases and J by 8 bases, with 4 bases of the junction left unmatched. CDR3 bases: TGTGCCAGCAGCCGGGGACAGGGGGGCGGCTACACCTTC. As protein: CASSRGQGGGYTF.

The DNA of the CDR3 is TGTGCCATCAGTGAGATGAGGAATCAGCCCCAGCATTTT. It is translated as CAISEMRNQPQHF. This chain links TRBV10-3 with TRBJ1-5; no firm D call. The CDR3 totals 13 residues. Trimming took off 2 bases at V and 4 bases at J, with 6 bases between the two ends. The germline gives CDR1 ENHRY, CDR2 SYGVKD.

This clonotype came up a few times. V gene TRBV6-5 combines with J gene TRBJ2-2; D is perhaps TRBD2 (5 bases). Trimming left V 1 base short and J 10 bases short, with 19 bases between. Per germline, CDR1 MNHEY and CDR2 SVGAGI. This CDR3 has 16 amino acids. In nucleotides, the CDR3 is TGTGCCAGCAGTTACTGGGAGCCCCATTTGGGCTCGGAGCTGTTTTTT. This encodes CASSYWEPHLGSELFF.

This clonotype came up a few times. The V gene is TRBV7-3, the J gene TRBJ1-1; perhaps TRBD1 as D (5 bases). CDR1 and CDR2 (germline): SGHTA, FQGTGA. CDR3 length: 15 amino acids. The V and J ends lost 1 base and 1 base respectively, with 10 bases between them. The CDR3 DNA is TGTGCCAGCAGCTTAAATGCAGGGACGAACACTGAAGCTTTCTTT. Amino acids: CASSLNAGTNTEAFF.

Concerning this clonotype: Mismatch with germline at one junction end may stem from a read error. This chain links TRBV7-2 with TRBJ2-3, with D perhaps given as TRBD1 or TRBD2 (5 bases each). This CDR3 spans 14 amino acids. Germline V gene data show CDR1 as SGHTA and CDR2 as FQGNSA. CDR3 in DNA: TGTGCCAGCAGCGTAGCTTGGGGGACAGATACGCAGTATTTT. Translating it yields CASSVAWGTDTQYF.

This chain joins TRBV7-9 and TRBJ1-2; the D gene is possibly TRBD1 (5 bases). The CDR3 runs to 16 residues. The V gene's germline CDR1 is SEHNR and CDR2 FQNEAQ (reference sequence). The V end lost 0 bases, the J end lost 4 bases, and 15 bases lay between the germline ends. The CDR3 DNA reads as TGTGCCAGCAGCTTAGCGGGTGGGACTGCCGGCTATGGCTACACCTTC. This encodes CASSLAGGTAGYGYTF.

The chain couples TRBV6-2 or TRBV6-3 to TRBJ2-4; possible D gene TRBD2, 5 bases. The CDR3 is 13 residues long. Trimming removed 7 bases from V and 2 bases from J, with 9 bases in between. The germline gives CDR1 MNHEY, CDR2 SVGEGT. CDR3 nucleotides: TGTGCCAGCACCCTAGCTACCAAAAACATTCAGTACTTC. Translating gives CASTLATKNIQYF.

This clonotype turned up a few times. The chain carries TRBV12-3 or TRBV12-4 and TRBJ2-7; D is possibly TRBD1 (6 bases). The CDR3 contains 13 residues. Deletions cut 3 bases from V and 5 bases from J, with 11 bases between. The CDR3 protein is CASSFNRVNEQYF. The CDR3 region has the DNA TGTGCCAGCAGTTTTAACAGGGTGAACGAGCAGTACTTC.

In its sample, this clonotype was seen a few times. CDR3 region: CASSDDRGQYV. The CDR3 region has the DNA TGTGCCAGCAGTGATGACAGGGGGCAGTACGTC. The chain combines TRBV28 with TRBJ2-7; 8 nucleotides match TRBD1. Germline CDR1 is MDHEN and CDR2 is SYDVKM. CDR3 length: 11 residues. V shed 5 bases and J 9 bases; nucleotides not matched to a gene: 3.

This chain connects TRBV5-6 to TRBJ2-5, with D perhaps TRBD1 (6 bases). Germline V gene sequence: CDR1 SGHDT, CDR2 YYEEEE. With 2 bases removed from V and 5 bases from J, the gap between germline ends came to 16 bases. The CDR3 is made up of 15 amino acids. CDR3 protein: CASSLGGTGMETQYF. The CDR3, as DNA: TGTGCCAGCAGCTTAGGGGGAACAGGGATGGAGACCCAGTACTTC.

The V call is TRBV4-3, the J call TRBJ2-1; 8 bases line up with TRBD2. The V segment lost 0 bases and the J segment 5 bases; nucleotides outside the gene matches: 9. CDR3 length equals 17 residues. CDR1 is LGHNA, CDR2 YSLEER, per germline. For the CDR3, the DNA is TGCGCCAGCAGCCAAGATACTAACGGGGGGGCCCACAATGAGCAGTTCTTC. Its protein is CASSQDTNGGAHNEQFF.

V is TRBV6-1 and J is TRBJ2-7; weak D call: TRBD2 (5 bases). Germline V lookup: CDR1 MNHNS, CDR2 SASEGT. V gave up 6 bases and J gave up 6 bases, with 15 bases separating them. CDR3 size: 13 residues. The CDR3 nucleotides are TGTGCCAGCAGCCCGAGGGTGAGCTCCGAGCAGTACTTC. It encodes CASSPRVSSEQYF.

This clonotype showed up just a few times. The gene calls are TRBV20-1 and TRBJ2-7, with D unresolved. This CDR3 contains 12 residues. Trimming pared 0 bases from V and 5 bases from J, leaving 8 bases between. CDR1 and CDR2 from the germline V gene are DFQATT and SNEGSKA (reference sequence). Written as DNA, the CDR3 is TGCAGTGCTAGAGATGCCGAAAACGAGCAGTACTTC. Protein sequence: CSARDAENEQYF.

V is TRBV5-5 and J is TRBJ1-4; D is perhaps TRBD1 (5 bases). Germline V gene data show CDR1 as SGHKS and CDR2 as YYEKEE (reference sequence). The CDR3 spans 15 residues. V lost 2 bases and J 8 bases, leaving 16 bases between the germline ends. The CDR3 protein is CASSFQKGDGEKLFF. The CDR3 nucleotides are TGTGCCAGCAGCTTTCAGAAAGGGGATGGGGAAAAACTGTTTTTT.